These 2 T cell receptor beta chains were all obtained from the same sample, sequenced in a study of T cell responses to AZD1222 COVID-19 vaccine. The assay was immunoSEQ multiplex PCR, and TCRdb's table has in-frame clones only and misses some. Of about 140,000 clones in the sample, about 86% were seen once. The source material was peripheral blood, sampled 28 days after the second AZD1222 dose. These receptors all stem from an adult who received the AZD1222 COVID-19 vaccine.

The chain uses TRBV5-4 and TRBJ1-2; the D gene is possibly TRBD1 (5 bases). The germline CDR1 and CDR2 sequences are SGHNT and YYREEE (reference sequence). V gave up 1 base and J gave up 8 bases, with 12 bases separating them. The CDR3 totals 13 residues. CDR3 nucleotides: TGTGCCAGCAGCTTGATGGGGGAAAAAGGCTACACCTTC. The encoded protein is CASSLMGEKGYTF.

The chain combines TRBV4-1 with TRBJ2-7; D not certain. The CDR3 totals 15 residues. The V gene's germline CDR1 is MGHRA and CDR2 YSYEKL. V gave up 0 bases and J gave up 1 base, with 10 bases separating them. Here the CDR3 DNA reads TGCGCCAGCAGCCAAGACCCAGCCTATTCCTACGAGCAGTACTTC. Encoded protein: CASSQDPAYSYEQYF.